What follows are 18 T cell receptor beta chains derived from one specimen sequenced in a study of blood T cell repertoires in COVID-19 (dated by TCRdb to 2018 to 2020). Library generation was performed with the immunoSEQ multiplex PCR assay. TCRdb provides this immuneACCESS table in a form limited to in-frame rearrangements. Some clones are lacking; in checked studies, under half of them reflect an unresolved V gene, and why the rest are absent is not known. A total of around 200,000 clones appear in this sample, approximately 80% of them only once. Around 18% of the sample belongs to the ten largest clones. Sequencing input: peripheral blood. The source of these receptors is a woman aged 80 or older with active or convalescent COVID-19.

The chain links TRBV7-8 to TRBJ2-7; D uncertain. V lost 5 bases, J lost 3 bases, and 5 bases lay in between. This CDR3 contains 11 residues. The V gene's germline CDR1 is SGHVS and CDR2 FQNEAQ. The CDR3 DNA is TGTGCCAGCAGCCCTTTCTACGAGCAGTACTTC. It is translated as CASSPFYEQYF.

The V call is TRBV19, the J call TRBJ1-5, with D tentatively TRBD1 (6 bases). There are 17 residues in the CDR3. Deletions cut 3 bases from V and 2 bases from J, with 17 bases between. From germline, CDR1 is LNHDA and CDR2 SQIVND (reference sequence). The CDR3 loop reads CASSMGARGPRNQPQHF. The CDR3 DNA reads TGTGCCAGTAGTATGGGAGCCAGGGGCCCGCGCAATCAGCCCCAGCATTTT.

This clone was recorded a few times. This rearrangement joins TRBV3-1 (or the pseudogene TRBV3-2) to TRBJ2-1, with D possibly matching TRBD1 (5 bases). Germline loops: CDR1 LGHDT, CDR2 YNNKEL (reference sequence). The CDR3 is 16 residues long. Trimming took 1 base from V and 5 from J, leaving 15 bases between them. CDR3: CASSQVVGARNNEQFF. CDR3 in DNA: TGTGCCAGCAGCCAAGTGGTTGGGGCCAGAAACAATGAGCAGTTCTTC.

The chain carries TRBV11-2 and TRBJ1-1; TRBD1 might be the D (6 bases). With 2 bases removed from V and 6 bases from J, the gap between germline ends came to 19 bases. This CDR3 region has 16 residues. Germline assignment: CDR1 SGHAT and CDR2 FQNNGV. In nucleotides, the CDR3 is TGTGCCAGCAGCTTACGTCGCAGCCTGACAGGCGCTGAAGCTTTCTTT. Amino acids: CASSLRRSLTGAEAFF.

This sequence joins TRBV27 and TRBJ2-5; weak D call: TRBD2 (6 bases). V lost 6 bases to trimming and J lost 3 bases, with 20 bases between them. From germline, CDR1 is MNHEY and CDR2 SMNVEV (reference sequence). The CDR3 runs to 16 residues. The CDR3 nucleotides read TGTGCCAGCAGCAAACTTACGGGACTGGGGGAAGAGACCCAGTACTTC. Translation: CASSKLTGLGEETQYF.

V usage is TRBV6-1 and J usage is TRBJ1-5; no definite D call. This CDR3 has 14 residues. Trimming pared 3 bases from V and 4 bases from J, leaving 10 bases between. Germline CDR1 reads MNHNS; CDR2 reads SASEGT. CDR3 DNA: TGTGCCAGCAGTGAGCTTTCAGATAATCAGCCCCAGCATTTT. Translation gives CASSELSDNQPQHF.

The V and J genes are TRBV28 and TRBJ2-7; 9 positions agree with TRBD1. With 4 bases clipped from V and 5 bases from J, the junction kept 12 bases outside the gene matches. Germline assignment: CDR1 MDHEN and CDR2 SYDVKM. CDR3 length: 16 residues. CDR3 amino acids: CASSSSGTGSFHEQYF. As DNA, the CDR3 is TGTGCCAGCAGTTCATCCGGGACAGGGAGTTTCCACGAGCAGTACTTC.

The chain uses TRBV19 and TRBJ2-1; 11 nucleotides agree with TRBD2. Germline CDR1 reads LNHDA; CDR2 reads SQIVND (reference sequence). CDR3 length: 19 residues. The V and J ends lost 6 bases and 8 bases, in that order; junction bases with no gene match: 21. In nucleotides, the CDR3 is TGTGCCAGTAGCCTTAGCGGGAGGGGTTCCCTGATCTTTATGGATGAGCAGTTCTTC. Protein: CASSLSGRGSLIFMDEQFF.

This clone was observed once. Distinct nucleotide sequences in the sample also encode this CDR3. The rearrangement joins TRBV5-1 to TRBJ2-3, with a tentative D call TRBD1 (5 bases). The V gene lost 0 bases and the J gene lost 1 base, with 9 bases spanning the gap. From germline, CDR1 is SGHRS and CDR2 YFSETQ. This CDR3 is 15 amino acids long. As DNA, the CDR3 is TGCGCCAGCAGCTTGGGTCAGGGCGGCACAGATACGCAGTATTTT. It yields the protein CASSLGQGGTDTQYF.

The J gene is TRBJ2-1, the V gene TRBV4-1; the match to TRBD2 covers 8 bases. Looked up from germline, CDR1 is MGHRA and CDR2 is YSYEKL. The ends lost 0 bases at V and 9 bases at J; junction bases unmatched: 7. This CDR3 comprises 15 residues. CDR3 loop: CASSQDRAGVSEQFF. Written as DNA, the CDR3 is TGCGCCAGCAGCCAAGATCGAGCGGGAGTAAGTGAGCAGTTCTTC.

The CDR3 loop reads CATSRRGLAGDNEQFF. CDR3 nucleotides: TGTGCCACCAGCAGAAGAGGACTAGCGGGGGACAATGAGCAGTTCTTC. The chain links TRBV15 to TRBJ2-1, with TRBD2 identical over 13 bases. The V gene end was trimmed by 2 bases and the J gene end by 5 bases; junction bases not matched to a gene: 3. Germline V gene lookup returns CDR1 LNHNV and CDR2 YYDKDF (reference sequence). The CDR3 has 16 residues.

This chain connects TRBV5-8 to TRBJ1-5, with D possibly TRBD1 on 6 matching bases. Between the trimmed V and J ends, which lost 0 bases and 0 bases, there was a span of 10 bases. The germline V gene encodes CDR1 SGHTS and CDR2 YDEGEE. This CDR3 region has 16 residues. CDR3 region: CASSLEGGYSNQPQHF. DNA for the CDR3: TGTGCCAGCAGCTTGGAGGGGGGGTATAGCAATCAGCCCCAGCATTTT.

The chain is built from TRBV29-1 and TRBJ2-7; the D gene is possibly TRBD2 (5 bases). Germline values: CDR1 SQVTM, CDR2 ANQGSEA. This CDR3 contains 13 residues. V was trimmed by 5 bases and J by 6 bases, leaving 17 bases between them. The CDR3 DNA sequence: TGCAGCGTTAGCACGGGAATGCCCGGCGAGCAGTACTTC. Translating gives CSVSTGMPGEQYF.

The CDR3 coding sequence is TGTGCCAGCAGCCTCCGGGACAGGGTCCCCAATGAGCAGTTCTTC. Amino acids: CASSLRDRVPNEQFF. The chain combines TRBV3-1 (or the pseudogene TRBV3-2) with TRBJ2-1; 9 bases are a match to TRBD1. This CDR3 region has 15 residues. V lost 4 bases, J lost 6 bases, and 7 bases stayed unmatched. The germline V gene encodes CDR1 LGHDT and CDR2 YNNKEL (reference sequence).

The chain uses TRBV2 and TRBJ2-3; 8 positions match TRBD1. The germline gives CDR1 SNHLY, CDR2 FYNNEI. There are 13 residues in the CDR3. The V and J ends lost 4 bases and 6 bases, in that order; junction bases with no gene match: 3. Here the CDR3 DNA reads TGTGCCAGCAGTGGACAGGGGATGGATACGCAGTATTTT. Translated: CASSGQGMDTQYF.

This rearrangement joins TRBV2 to TRBJ1-5; D gene ambiguous. The V end was cut by 4 bases, the J end by 0 bases, with 16 bases between. This CDR3 is 17 amino acids long. Germline V gene sequence: CDR1 SNHLY, CDR2 FYNNEI. The CDR3: CASSAMVSYYSNQPQHF. In nucleotides, the CDR3 is TGTGCCAGCAGTGCGATGGTTAGCTACTATAGCAATCAGCCCCAGCATTTT.

This clone was seen only a few times. The chain has TRBV7-8 and TRBJ2-7; D gene ambiguous. The CDR3 covers 14 residues. The V gene lost 4 bases and the J gene lost 2 bases, with 12 bases spanning the gap. CDR1 is SGHVS, CDR2 FQNEAQ, per germline. CDR3 loop: CASSSARKTYEQYF. CDR3 nucleotide sequence: TGTGCCAGCAGCTCCGCCAGGAAGACCTACGAGCAGTACTTC.

This chain connects TRBV12-3 or TRBV12-4 to TRBJ2-7; 10 bases fit TRBD1. The CDR3 extends over 13 amino acids. The junction had 1 base not matched to a gene; V was cut back by 6 bases and J by 2 bases. The CDR3 DNA follows: TGTGCCAGCAGCGGACAGGGGGCCTACGAGCAGTACTTC. This sequence encodes CASSGQGAYEQYF.